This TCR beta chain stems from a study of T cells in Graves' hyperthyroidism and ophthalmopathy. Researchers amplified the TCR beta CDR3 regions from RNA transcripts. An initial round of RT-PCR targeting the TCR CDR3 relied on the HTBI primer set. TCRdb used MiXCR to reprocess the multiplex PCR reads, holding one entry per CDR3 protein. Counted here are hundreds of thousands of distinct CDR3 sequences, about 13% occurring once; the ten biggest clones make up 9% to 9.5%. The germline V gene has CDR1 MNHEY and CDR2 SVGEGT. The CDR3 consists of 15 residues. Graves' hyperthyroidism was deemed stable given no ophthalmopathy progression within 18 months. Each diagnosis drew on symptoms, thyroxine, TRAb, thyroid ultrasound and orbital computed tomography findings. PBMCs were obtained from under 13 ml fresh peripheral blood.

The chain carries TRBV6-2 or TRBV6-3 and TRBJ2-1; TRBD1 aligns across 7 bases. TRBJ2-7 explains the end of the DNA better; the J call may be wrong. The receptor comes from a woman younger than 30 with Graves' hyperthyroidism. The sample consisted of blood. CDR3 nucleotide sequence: TGTGCCAGCTGCCCCCGGGACAGAGCATACAATGAGCAGTACTTC. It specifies CASCPRDRAYNEQYF.